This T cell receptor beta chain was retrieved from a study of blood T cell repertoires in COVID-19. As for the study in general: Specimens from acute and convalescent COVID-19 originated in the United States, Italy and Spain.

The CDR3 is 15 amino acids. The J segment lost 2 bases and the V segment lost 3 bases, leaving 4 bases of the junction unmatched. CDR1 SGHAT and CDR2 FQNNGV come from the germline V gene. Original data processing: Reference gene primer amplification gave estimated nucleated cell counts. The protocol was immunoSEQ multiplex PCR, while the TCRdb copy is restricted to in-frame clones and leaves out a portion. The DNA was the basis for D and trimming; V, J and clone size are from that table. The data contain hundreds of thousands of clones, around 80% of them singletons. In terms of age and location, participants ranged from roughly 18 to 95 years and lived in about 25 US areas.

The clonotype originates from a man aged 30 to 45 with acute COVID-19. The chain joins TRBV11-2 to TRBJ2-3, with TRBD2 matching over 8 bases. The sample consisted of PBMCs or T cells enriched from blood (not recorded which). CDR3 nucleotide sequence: TGTGCCAGCAGCTTGCGGGGGGAAAACACAGATACGCAGTATTTT. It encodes CASSLRGENTDTQYF.